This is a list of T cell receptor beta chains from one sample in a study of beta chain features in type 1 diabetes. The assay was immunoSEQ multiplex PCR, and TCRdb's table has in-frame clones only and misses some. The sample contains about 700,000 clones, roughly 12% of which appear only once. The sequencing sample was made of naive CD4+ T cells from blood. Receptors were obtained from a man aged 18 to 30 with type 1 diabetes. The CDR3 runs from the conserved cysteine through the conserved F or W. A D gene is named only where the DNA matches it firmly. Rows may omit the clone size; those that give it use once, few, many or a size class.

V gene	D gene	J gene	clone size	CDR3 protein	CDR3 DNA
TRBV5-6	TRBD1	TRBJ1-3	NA	CASRTTGVSGNTIYF	TGTGCCAGCAGGACCACAGGGGTCTCTGGAAACACCATATATTTT
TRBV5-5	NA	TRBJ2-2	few	CASSHMTANTGELFF	TGTGCCAGCAGTCACATGACGGCGAACACCGGGGAGCTGTTTTTT
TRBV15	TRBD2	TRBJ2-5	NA	CATSGRTGGGETQYF	TGTGCCACCAGCGGTCGGACGGGAGGCGGAGAGACCCAGTACTTC
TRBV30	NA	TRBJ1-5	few	CAWTLSGGGQPQHF	TGTGCCTGGACTCTCTCGGGGGGCGGTCAGCCCCAGCATTTT
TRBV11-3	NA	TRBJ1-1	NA	CASSRTVPNTEAFF	TGTGCCAGCAGCCGTACAGTGCCAAACACTGAAGCTTTCTTT
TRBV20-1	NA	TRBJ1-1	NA	CSASFGDEAFF	TGCAGTGCTAGTTTTGGGGATGAAGCTTTCTTT
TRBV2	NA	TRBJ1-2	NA	CARSTPQGYGYTF	TGTGCCAGATCGACCCCCCAGGGGTATGGCTACACCTTC
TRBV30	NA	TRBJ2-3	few	CAWTGITDTQYF	TGTGCCTGGACAGGGATCACAGATACGCAGTATTTT
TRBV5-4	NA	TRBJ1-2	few	CASSLGSSFRGTGYTF	TGTGCCAGCAGCTTGGGGAGTAGCTTTAGGGGGACGGGCTACACCTTC
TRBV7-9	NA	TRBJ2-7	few	CASSLVLGKNEQYF	TGTGCCAGCAGCTTAGTATTGGGTAAGAACGAGCAGTACTTC
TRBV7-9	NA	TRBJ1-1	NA	CASSLALLRDTEAFF	TGTGCCAGCAGCTTAGCGCTCCTCAGGGACACTGAAGCTTTCTTT
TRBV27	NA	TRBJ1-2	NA	CAPSVGDHGYTF	TGTGCCCCCTCTGTAGGGGACCATGGCTACACCTTC
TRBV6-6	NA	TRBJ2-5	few	CASNPGTKETQYF	TGTGCCAGCAACCCCGGGACCAAAGAGACCCAGTACTTC
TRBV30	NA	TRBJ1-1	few	CAWSRSLMTGNTEAFF	TGTGCCTGGAGCCGATCTCTAATGACGGGGAACACTGAAGCTTTCTTT
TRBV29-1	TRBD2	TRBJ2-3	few	CSVERAGGSTDTQYF	TGCAGCGTTGAAAGGGCGGGGGGGAGCACAGATACGCAGTATTTT
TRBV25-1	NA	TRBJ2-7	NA	CASSEGALETYEQYF	TGTGCCAGCAGTGAAGGGGCCCTAGAGACCTACGAGCAGTACTTC
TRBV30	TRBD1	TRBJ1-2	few	CAWSGGTEFYF	TGTGCCTGGAGTGGCGGGACAGAATTCTACTTC
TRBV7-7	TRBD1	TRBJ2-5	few	CASSSQGVTETQYF	TGTGCTAGCAGCTCACAGGGGGTCACGGAGACCCAGTACTTC
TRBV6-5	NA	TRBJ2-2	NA	CASSYGEAGELFF	TGTGCCAGCAGTTATGGGGAGGCCGGGGAGCTGTTTTTT
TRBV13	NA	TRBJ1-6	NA	CASSLGTTGYNSPLHF	TGTGCCAGCAGCTTAGGCACGACGGGCTATAATTCACCCCTCCACTTT
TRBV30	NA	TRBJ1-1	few	CAWSRTDNTEAFF	TGTGCCTGGAGTCGGACCGATAACACTGAAGCTTTCTTT
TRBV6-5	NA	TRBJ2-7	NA	CASSADRDATYEQYF	TGTGCCAGCAGTGCTGACCGGGACGCAACCTACGAGCAGTACTTC
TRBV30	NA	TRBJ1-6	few	CAWREQAYNSPLHF	TGTGCCTGGAGGGAACAGGCCTATAATTCACCCCTCCACTTT
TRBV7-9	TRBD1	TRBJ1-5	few	CASSRTTGAGNQPQHF	TGTGCCAGCAGCAGAACTACAGGGGCGGGTAATCAGCCCCAGCATTTT
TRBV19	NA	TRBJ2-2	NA	CASDSPGTGELFF	TGTGCCAGTGACAGCCCAGGCACCGGGGAGCTGTTTTTT
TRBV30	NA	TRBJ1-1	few	CACLSFGGFAEAFF	TGTGCCTGCTTGTCGTTCGGGGGCTTCGCTGAAGCTTTCTTT
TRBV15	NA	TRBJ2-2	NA	CATSRDGGNTGELFF	TGTGCCACCAGCAGAGATGGGGGGAACACCGGGGAGCTGTTTTTT
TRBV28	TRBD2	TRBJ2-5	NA	CASSLLAGEQETQYF	TGTGCCAGCAGTTTACTAGCGGGGGAACAAGAGACCCAGTACTTC
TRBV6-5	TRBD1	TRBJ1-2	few	CASSYGDRGDYGYTF	TGTGCCAGCAGTTACGGGGACAGGGGGGACTATGGCTACACCTTC
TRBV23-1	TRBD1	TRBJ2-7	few	CASSLGQPYEQYF	TGCGCCAGCAGCCTGGGACAGCCCTACGAGCAGTACTTC
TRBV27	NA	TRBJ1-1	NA	CASSSTGGGTEAFF	TGTGCCAGCAGTTCGACGGGCGGGGGGACTGAAGCTTTCTTT
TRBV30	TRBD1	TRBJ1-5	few	CASGGSGGINQPQHF	TGTGCCTCTGGAGGTTCAGGGGGCATCAATCAGCCCCAGCATTTT
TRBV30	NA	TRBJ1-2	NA	CAWSPSGWDGYTF	TGTGCCTGGAGTCCCTCAGGCTGGGATGGCTACACCTTC
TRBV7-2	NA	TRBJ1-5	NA	CASALGRRQPQHF	TGTGCCAGCGCCCTGGGGAGGCGGCAGCCCCAGCATTTT
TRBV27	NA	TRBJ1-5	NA	CASSLNGGLWNQPQHF	TGTGCCAGCAGTTTAAATGGGGGGCTGTGGAATCAGCCCCAGCATTTT
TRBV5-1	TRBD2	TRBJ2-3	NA	CASSLDLAGTDTQYF	TGCGCCAGCAGCTTGGACCTAGCGGGAACAGATACGCAGTATTTT
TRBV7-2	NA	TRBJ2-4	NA	CASSPPGPIAKNIQYF	TGTGCCAGCAGCCCGCCGGGGCCCATAGCCAAAAACATTCAGTACTTC
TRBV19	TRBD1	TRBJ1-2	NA	CASSSLGTVLRGYTF	TGTGCCAGTAGCTCCCTCGGGACAGTCCTTCGAGGCTACACCTTC
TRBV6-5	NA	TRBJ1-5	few	CASSYSADGGQPQHF	TGTGCCAGCAGTTACTCCGCCGACGGGGGACAGCCCCAGCATTTT
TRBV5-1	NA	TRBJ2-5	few	CASSLSEAQETQYF	TGCGCCAGCAGCTTGAGTGAGGCCCAAGAGACCCAGTACTTC
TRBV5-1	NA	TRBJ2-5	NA	CASSLDSQETQYF	TGCGCCAGCAGCTTGGACAGCCAAGAGACCCAGTACTTC
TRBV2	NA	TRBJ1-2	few	CASRGRVSTYGYTF	TGTGCCAGCAGGGGGAGGGTCTCTACCTATGGCTACACCTTC
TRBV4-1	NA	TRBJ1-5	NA	CASSQDGWTVNQPQHF	TGCGCCAGCAGCCAAGATGGGTGGACAGTAAATCAGCCCCAGCATTTT
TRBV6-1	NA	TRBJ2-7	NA	CASTGIQGRSYEQYF	TGTGCCAGCACCGGAATACAGGGGAGGTCCTACGAGCAGTACTTC
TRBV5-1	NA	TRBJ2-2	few	CASSDSDTGELFF	TGCGCCAGCAGTGACAGTGACACCGGGGAGCTGTTTTTT
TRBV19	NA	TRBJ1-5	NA	CASSRGNQPQHF	TGTGCCAGTAGTCGGGGCAATCAGCCCCAGCATTTT
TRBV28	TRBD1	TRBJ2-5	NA	CASSNPQGSGETQYF	TGTGCCAGCAGCAACCCACAGGGGTCGGGAGAGACCCAGTACTTC